These T cell receptor beta chains were read from a single sample in a study of T cells expressing NK-cell markers. TCRdb re-called the 5' RACE reads and shows each CDR3 protein once, DNA omitted. The sample has a few hundred thousand distinct CDR3 sequences. Sequenced material: blood T cells: a sorted CD56 or NKG2C T cell subset, CD4+ or CD8+ T cells, or bulk PBMC T cells (not recorded which). The origin of the receptors is a man aged 18-69 years in good health. Both conserved end residues are part of each CDR3.

v_call,j_call,cdr3_aa
TRBV24-1,TRBJ2-3,CATGDRFLDTQYF
TRBV7-9,TRBJ1-2,CASSLAVGGADYGYTF
TRBV5-6,TRBJ2-3,CASSLLGLAGVADTQYF
TRBV27,TRBJ2-7,CASKKDRGTEQYF
TRBV5-5,TRBJ2-5,CASSLRDTEYGTQYF
TRBV15,TRBJ1-1,CAKGVVVMNTEAFF
TRBV7-9,TRBJ1-4,CASSAQGWVNEKLFF
TRBV20-1,TRBJ2-1,CSASRSASRGNEQFF
TRBV3-1,TRBJ2-7,CASSRVTRYPYEQYF
TRBV11-1,TRBJ1-2,CASSFVDRAYTF
TRBV5-1,TRBJ2-5,CASSSRGDSSLETQYF
TRBV7-2,TRBJ1-2,CASSSQGLSYGYTF
TRBV12-3/TRBV12-4,TRBJ2-2,CASTHPWGGELFF